This is a list of T cell receptor beta chains from one sample in a study of early T cells in non-severe SARS-CoV-2 infection. MiXCR, run by TCRdb on the 5' RACE reads, gives a single entry per CDR3 protein. The data show some 30,000 distinct CDR3 sequences, around 6% seen once. The sample was whole blood. The source is an adult who was a healthcare worker with PCR-confirmed SARS-CoV-2 infection or an uninfected control (not recorded which). Both conserved end residues are part of each CDR3. D genes are given only for firm matches. Not every row has a clone size; where given, it reads once, few, many or a size class.

size	D	J	V	CDR3	DNA
many	TRBD1	TRBJ2-7	TRBV7-2	CASSYGAGGYEQYF	TGTGCCAGCAGCTATGGGGCAGGGGGCTACGAGCAGTACTTC
many	NA	TRBJ2-5	TRBV2	CASIQGRGMETQYF	TGTGCCAGCATCCAGGGCCGGGGGATGGAGACCCAGTACTTC
many	NA	TRBJ2-5	TRBV28	CASSQQGSRETQYF	TGTGCCAGCAGTCAGCAGGGCTCCAGGGAGACCCAGTACTTC
few	TRBD2	TRBJ2-2	TRBV7-7	CASSPRGRGETGELFF	TGTGCTAGCAGCCCCCGCGGGAGGGGGGAGACCGGGGAGCTGTTTTTT
many	TRBD1	TRBJ2-1	TRBV19	CASSIDWTGGAYNEQFF	TGTGCCAGTAGTATAGATTGGACAGGGGGCGCGTACAATGAGCAGTTCTTC
NA	NA	TRBJ2-1	TRBV11-3	CASSVGTASYNEQFF	TGTGCCAGCAGCGTCGGGACTGCGTCCTACAATGAGCAGTTCTTC
many	NA	TRBJ1-4	TRBV7-9	CASSLVPNEKLFF	TGTGCCAGCAGCCTCGTCCCTAATGAAAAACTGTTTTTT
many	TRBD2	TRBJ2-2	TRBV20-1	CSAFSGGAANTGELFF	TGCAGTGCTTTTAGCGGGGGGGCAGCTAACACCGGGGAGCTGTTTTTT
many	TRBD1	TRBJ2-1	TRBV9	CASSVGQGATYNEQFF	TGTGCCAGCAGCGTAGGACAGGGGGCGACCTACAATGAGCAGTTCTTC
NA	NA	TRBJ2-5	TRBV10-3	CAIRGTEETQYF	TGTGCCATCAGGGGGACGGAAGAGACCCAGTACTTC
many	NA	TRBJ2-7	TRBV9	CASSVGAGSTYEQYF	TGTGCCAGCAGCGTAGGGGCGGGGTCCACCTACGAGCAGTACTTC
many	TRBD2	TRBJ2-1	TRBV7-9	CASSLVSRGTHNEQFF	TGTGCCAGCAGCCTCGTTTCGCGGGGGACTCACAATGAGCAGTTCTTC
NA	NA	TRBJ2-1	TRBV5-6	CASSSLFSYNEQFF	TGTGCCAGCAGCTCTCTATTCTCCTACAATGAGCAGTTCTTC
medium-sized	TRBD1	TRBJ1-5	TRBV11-2	CASSPRDRGQDNQPQHF	TGTGCCAGCAGCCCGCGGGACAGGGGGCAGGACAATCAGCCCCAGCATTTT
many	NA	TRBJ2-5	TRBV5-4	CASSRGGGGEQETQYF	TGTGCCAGCAGCCGAGGGGGCGGGGGAGAACAAGAGACCCAGTACTTC
many	NA	TRBJ1-6	TRBV11-2	CASSLDPASNSPLHF	TGTGCCAGCAGCTTAGATCCAGCTTCTAATTCACCCCTCCACTTT
NA	TRBD1	TRBJ2-7	TRBV7-2	CASSSRQGPDYEQYF	TGTGCCAGCAGCTCTCGACAGGGGCCAGATTACGAGCAGTACTTC
many	TRBD2	TRBJ2-1	TRBV28	CASTLRLATSYNEQFF	TGTGCCAGCACCCTCCGACTAGCGACCTCCTACAATGAGCAGTTCTTC
many	NA	TRBJ1-5	TRBV28	CASRRQNQPQHF	TGTGCCAGCAGACGACAGAATCAGCCCCAGCATTTT
many	NA	TRBJ1-3	TRBV5-1	CASSGTYGSGNTIYF	TGCGCCAGCAGCGGGACCTACGGCTCTGGAAACACCATATATTTT
many	TRBD1	TRBJ2-1	TRBV9	CASSVWTGANEQFF	TGTGCCAGCAGCGTTTGGACAGGGGCCAATGAGCAGTTCTTC
medium-sized	TRBD1	TRBJ1-5	TRBV5-5	CASSPGQGAQPQHF	TGTGCCAGCAGCCCAGGACAGGGGGCTCAGCCCCAGCATTTT
NA	TRBD2	TRBJ2-1	TRBV7-6	CASSMGGSYNEQFF	TGTGCCAGCAGCATGGGGGGGTCCTACAATGAGCAGTTCTTC
few	NA	TRBJ2-7	TRBV7-9	CASSLTRGGYEQYF	TGTGCCAGCAGCTTAACCAGGGGGGGCTACGAGCAGTACTTC
many	TRBD1	TRBJ1-4	TRBV12-3/TRBV12-4	CASMLTGREEKLFF	TGTGCCAGCATGTTGACAGGGCGGGAAGAAAAACTGTTTTTT
few	NA	TRBJ2-5	TRBV15	CATSGKGGSETQYF	TGTGCCACCAGCGGAAAGGGGGGGTCAGAGACCCAGTACTTC
many	NA	TRBJ2-1	TRBV10-3	CAISESRNEQFF	TGTGCCATCAGTGAGTCCAGGAATGAGCAGTTCTTC
NA	NA	TRBJ1-2	TRBV20-1	CSASPYDYGYTF	TGCAGTGCCTCCCCATATGACTATGGCTACACCTTC
many	NA	TRBJ2-2	TRBV20-1	CSARDSYTGELFF	TGCAGTGCTAGGGACTCATACACCGGGGAGCTGTTTTTT
many	NA	TRBJ2-5	TRBV12-3/TRBV12-4	CASSLMEETQYF	TGTGCCAGCAGTTTAATGGAAGAGACCCAGTACTTC
NA	NA	TRBJ1-5	TRBV19	CASSATGYQPQHF	TGTGCCAGTAGCGCGACAGGATATCAGCCCCAGCATTTT
many	NA	TRBJ1-5	TRBV29-1	CSVVIDGGVNQPQHF	TGCAGCGTCGTTATCGACGGGGGCGTCAATCAGCCCCAGCATTTT
many	TRBD1	TRBJ1-2	TRBV29-1	CSGGQGDYGYTF	TGCAGCGGGGGACAGGGAGACTATGGCTACACCTTC
many	TRBD2	TRBJ2-3	TRBV11-2	CASSLGAGGPTDTQYF	TGTGCCAGCAGCTTAGGAGCGGGGGGACCCACAGATACGCAGTATTTT
many	TRBD1	TRBJ2-7	TRBV20-1	CSAVGDRGQIYEQYF	TGCAGTGCTGTGGGCGACAGGGGGCAGATCTACGAGCAGTACTTC
many	NA	TRBJ2-7	TRBV7-2	CASSRRDGTPYEQYF	TGTGCCAGCAGCCGTAGAGACGGGACCCCCTACGAGCAGTACTTC
many	TRBD1	TRBJ1-2	TRBV6-6	CASTRDSNYGYTF	TGTGCCAGCACTCGGGACAGTAACTATGGCTACACCTTC
few	NA	TRBJ2-5	TRBV20-1	CSASKEETQYF	TGCAGTGCATCAAAGGAAGAGACCCAGTACTTC